These T cell receptor beta chains were read from a single sample in a study of blood T cell repertoires in COVID-19. Clones were read by immunoSEQ multiplex PCR, and TCRdb kept only the in-frame ones, dropping some. The sample holds 60,000 to 75,000 clones, 87% seen once. Sequenced sample: peripheral blood. Receptor source: a man aged 55 to 70 with acute or convalescent COVID-19. Each CDR3 is given with its conserved first and last residue. D genes are given only for firm matches. A row's size may be missing; if present it is once, few, many or a size class.

clone size	D gene	V gene	J gene	CDR3 protein	CDR3 DNA
-	-	TRBV5-1	TRBJ1-3	CASSPGSGGNTIYF	TGCGCCAGCAGTCCGGGGTCAGGAGGAAACACCATATATTTT
few	-	TRBV29-1	TRBJ2-2	CSVSGPHTGELFF	TGCAGCGTTTCGGGTCCGCACACCGGGGAGCTGTTTTTT
-	-	TRBV7-2	TRBJ2-7	CASSESQRWEQYF	TGTGCCAGCAGCGAGAGCCAGCGGTGGGAGCAGTACTTC
-	TRBD1	TRBV6-1	TRBJ2-7	CASSERGDRGTYEQYF	TGTGCCAGCAGTGAGAGGGGGGACAGGGGAACCTACGAGCAGTACTTC
-	-	TRBV7-3	TRBJ2-3	CASSLFLEGTQYF	TGTGCCAGCAGCTTATTTCTCGAGGGAACGCAGTATTTT
-	TRBD1	TRBV14	TRBJ1-2	CASSQETGTGQYANYGYTF	TGTGCCAGCAGCCAAGAAACCGGGACAGGGCAATACGCTAACTATGGCTACACCTTC
-	TRBD1	TRBV30	TRBJ1-3	CAWRITGGAFGNTIYF	TGTGCCTGGAGAATTACAGGGGGCGCATTTGGAAACACCATATATTTT
-	-	TRBV7-2	TRBJ1-1	CASSLGSRYAGTEAFF	TGTGCCAGCAGCTTAGGAAGCAGGTATGCGGGCACTGAAGCTTTCTTT
-	-	TRBV3-1/TRBV3-2	TRBJ2-6	CASSQVPAGLTGANVLTF	TGTGCCAGCAGCCAAGTTCCGGCAGGCCTTACTGGGGCCAACGTCCTGACTTTC
-	-	TRBV24-1	TRBJ1-5	CATSDSQVPSNQPQHF	TGTGCCACCAGTGATTCCCAGGTTCCTAGCAATCAGCCCCAGCATTTT
-	-	TRBV5-6	TRBJ2-2	CASSKYSLANTGELFF	TGTGCCAGCAGCAAATACAGCCTCGCGAACACCGGGGAGCTGTTTTTT
-	TRBD1	TRBV6-1	TRBJ1-1	CASSETPGQGNTEAFF	TGTGCCAGCAGTGAGACCCCGGGACAGGGGAACACTGAAGCTTTCTTT
-	-	TRBV10-3	TRBJ2-7	CAISERESYEQYF	TGTGCCATCAGTGAGCGGGAATCCTACGAGCAGTACTTC
few	TRBD1	TRBV5-1	TRBJ1-2	CASSSTGGEYYGYTF	TGCGCCAGCAGCTCAACAGGGGGCGAGTACTATGGCTACACCTTC
-	-	TRBV6-4	TRBJ1-2	CASSEEVGTYGYTF	TGTGCCAGCAGTGAAGAGGTCGGAACCTATGGCTACACCTTC
-	TRBD1	TRBV30	TRBJ1-5	CAWSVGDRVNQPQHF	TGTGCCTGGAGTGTAGGCGACAGGGTCAATCAGCCCCAGCATTTT
-	TRBD2	TRBV13	TRBJ2-7	CASSSGLAGDEQYF	TGTGCCAGCAGCTCGGGACTAGCGGGAGATGAGCAGTACTTC
-	-	TRBV27	TRBJ1-1	CASSLLGPLGPEAFF	TGTGCCAGCAGTTTATTGGGCCCCCTGGGGCCTGAAGCTTTCTTT
-	TRBD2	TRBV5-4	TRBJ2-2	CASSLESGGAGELFF	TGTGCCAGCAGCTTGGAAAGCGGGGGGGCCGGGGAGCTGTTTTTT
-	-	TRBV28	TRBJ2-1	CASSPRYPDSSSTYSYNEQFF	TGTGCCAGCAGCCCCAGATATCCGGACAGCTCATCAACCTACTCCTACAATGAGCAGTTCTTC
-	TRBD2	TRBV25-1	TRBJ2-3	CASSGGLAATDTQYF	TGTGCCAGCAGTGGGGGACTAGCCGCCACAGATACGCAGTATTTT
-	TRBD2	TRBV14	TRBJ2-1	CASSHPKLAGGYNEQFF	TGTGCCAGCAGCCACCCCAAACTAGCGGGGGGCTACAATGAGCAGTTCTTC
-	-	TRBV27	TRBJ1-5	CASSLGNSNQPQHF	TGTGCCAGCAGTCTCGGTAACAGCAATCAGCCCCAGCATTTT
once	-	TRBV27	TRBJ2-1	CASSPHAPVVASYNEQFF	TGTGCCAGCAGTCCCCATGCACCGGTAGTAGCCTCCTACAATGAGCAGTTCTTC